This T cell receptor beta chain is drawn from a study of T-cell memory formation after mild COVID-19. Looking at the study overall: Largely, TCR clusters stayed within a single donor. Study-level findings and limits: Clones that contracted clustered mainly in CM and EM if CD4+ and in EMRA if CD8+.

The CDR3 runs 15 residues. V was clipped by 2 bases and J by 3 bases, with 13 bases between them. CDR1 is SGHAT, CDR2 FQNNGV, per germline. MiXCR, applied by TCRdb to the 5' RACE reads, yields one record per CDR3 protein. The sample comprises some 200,000 distinct CDR3 sequences, over 20% of which are singletons, and more than 20% rests with the top ten. This clonotype has just a few counts. Its antigen remains unknown. The chain has TRBV11-2 and TRBJ1-1; weak D call: TRBD1 (6 bases). This clonotype originated in an adult woman who had mild COVID-19 (a few samples of this study predate the infection). Cell type and time point are not known. Sequenced sample: PBMCs or a T cell subset sorted from them (not recorded which). CDR3 sequence reads: CASSLLQGFYTEAFF. The DNA for the CDR3 is TGTGCCAGCAGCTTATTACAGGGCTTCTACACTGAAGCTTTCTTT.